This record covers a single T cell receptor (beta chain). The data were obtained in a study of control samples from healthy donors and cancer patients. There are 16 residues in the CDR3. Between the trimmed V and J ends, which lost 1 base and 4 bases, there was a span of 14 bases. CDR1 is SGHTA, CDR2 FQGTGA, per germline. Clones were sequenced by immunoSEQ multiplex PCR, and TCRdb holds only the in-frame ones, with some missing. The sample spans approximately 190,000 clones; the ten largest clones claim roughly 2%. The receptor was derived from a woman aged 25 to 39 in good health. The sequenced sample was blood. This sequence joins TRBV7-3 and TRBJ1-5, with D unclear. The CDR3 DNA reads TGTGCCAGCAGCTTAAACCGGGAAAGCCTTAATCAGCCCCAGCATTTT. The encoded protein is CASSLNRESLNQPQHF.